The source of this T cell receptor (beta chain) is a study of T-cell memory formation after mild COVID-19. Study results and caveats: The main location of contracting CD4+ clones was CM and EM, and that of contracting CD8+ clones was EMRA. The SARS-CoV-2 specificity of second-wave clones reaching peak at day 37 remained unverified.

Germline CDR1 is SGHVS and CDR2 is FQNEAQ. The length of the CDR3 is 18 residues. Trimming cost V 1 base and J 0 bases, with 16 bases left between them. TCRdb independently ran MiXCR on the 5' RACE reads; one entry per CDR3 protein. Of around 420,000 distinct CDR3 sequences listed, roughly 26% are singletons. With respect to this clonotype: What it recognizes is unknown.

The V gene is TRBV7-8, the J gene TRBJ1-5; D unclear. Input material: PBMCs or a T cell subset sorted from them (not recorded which). The TCR sequence derives from an adult woman who had mild COVID-19 (a few samples of this study predate the infection). Cell type and time point are not known. The CDR3 reads CASSLGAGRPYSNQPQHF. CDR3 sequence (DNA): TGTGCCAGCAGCTTAGGGGCGGGCAGGCCGTATAGCAATCAGCCCCAGCATTTT.